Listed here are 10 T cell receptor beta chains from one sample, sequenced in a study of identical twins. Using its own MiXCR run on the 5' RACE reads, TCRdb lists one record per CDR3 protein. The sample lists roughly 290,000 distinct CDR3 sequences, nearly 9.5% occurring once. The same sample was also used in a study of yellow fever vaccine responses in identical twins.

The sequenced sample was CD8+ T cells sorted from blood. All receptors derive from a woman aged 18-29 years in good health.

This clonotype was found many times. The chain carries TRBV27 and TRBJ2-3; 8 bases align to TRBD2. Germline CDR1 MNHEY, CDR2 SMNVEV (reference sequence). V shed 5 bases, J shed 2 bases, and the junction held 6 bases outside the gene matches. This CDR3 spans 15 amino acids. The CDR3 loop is CASSNRGGPTDTQYF. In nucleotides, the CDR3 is TGTGCCAGCAGTAACCGGGGGGGCCCCACAGATACGCAGTATTTT.

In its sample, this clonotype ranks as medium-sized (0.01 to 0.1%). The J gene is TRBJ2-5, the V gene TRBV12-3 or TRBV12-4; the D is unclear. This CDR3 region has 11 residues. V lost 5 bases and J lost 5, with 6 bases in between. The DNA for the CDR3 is TGTGCCAGCAGTCCTGGGGAGACCCAGTACTTC. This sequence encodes CASSPGETQYF.

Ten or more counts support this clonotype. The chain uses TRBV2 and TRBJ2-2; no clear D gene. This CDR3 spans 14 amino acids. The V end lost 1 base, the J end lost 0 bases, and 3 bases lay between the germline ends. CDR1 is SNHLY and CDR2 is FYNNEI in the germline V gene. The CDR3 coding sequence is TGTGCCAGCAGTGAAGTGTCGAACACCGGGGAGCTGTTTTTT. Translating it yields CASSEVSNTGELFF.

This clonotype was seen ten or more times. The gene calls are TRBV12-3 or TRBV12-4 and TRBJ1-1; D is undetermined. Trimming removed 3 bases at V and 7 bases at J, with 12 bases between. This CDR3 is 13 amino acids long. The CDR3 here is CASSFSRLIEAFF. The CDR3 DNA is TGTGCCAGCAGTTTTAGCCGTCTTATTGAAGCTTTCTTT.

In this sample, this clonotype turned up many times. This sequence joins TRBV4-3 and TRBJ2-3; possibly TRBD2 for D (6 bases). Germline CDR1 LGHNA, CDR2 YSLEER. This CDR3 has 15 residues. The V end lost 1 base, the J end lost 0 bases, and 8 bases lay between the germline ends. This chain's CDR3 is CASSQAGTSTDTQYF. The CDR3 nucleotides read TGCGCCAGCAGCCAAGCCGGGACTAGCACAGATACGCAGTATTTT.

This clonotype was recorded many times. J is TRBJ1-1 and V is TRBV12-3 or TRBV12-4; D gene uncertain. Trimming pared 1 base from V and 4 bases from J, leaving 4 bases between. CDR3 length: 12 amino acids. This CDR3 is CASSLGATEAFF. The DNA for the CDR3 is TGTGCCAGCAGTTTAGGGGCCACTGAAGCTTTCTTT.

The chain's CDR3 is CASSHPGQGHEQYF. CDR3 nucleotide sequence: TGTGCCAGCAGCCACCCTGGACAGGGCCACGAGCAGTACTTC. The chain combines TRBV14 with TRBJ2-7; 8 bases match TRBD1. Losses at the gene ends were 3 bases for V and 5 bases for J; bases not matched to a gene: 6. The CDR3 has 14 residues. In germline, CDR1 is SGHDN, CDR2 FVKESK.

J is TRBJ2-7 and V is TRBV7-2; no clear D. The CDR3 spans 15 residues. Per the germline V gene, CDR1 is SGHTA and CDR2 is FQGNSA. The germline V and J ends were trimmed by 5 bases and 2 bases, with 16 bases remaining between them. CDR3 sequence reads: CASSLGIGGAYEQYF. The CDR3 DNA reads TGTGCCAGCAGCCTCGGTATTGGCGGTGCCTACGAGCAGTACTTC. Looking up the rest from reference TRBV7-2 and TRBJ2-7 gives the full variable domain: GAGVSQSPSNKVTEKGKDVELRCDPISGHTALYWYRQSLGQGLEFLIYFQGNSAPDKSGLPSDRFSAERTGGSVSTLTIQRTQQEDSAVYLCASSLGIGGAYEQYFGPGTRLTVT.

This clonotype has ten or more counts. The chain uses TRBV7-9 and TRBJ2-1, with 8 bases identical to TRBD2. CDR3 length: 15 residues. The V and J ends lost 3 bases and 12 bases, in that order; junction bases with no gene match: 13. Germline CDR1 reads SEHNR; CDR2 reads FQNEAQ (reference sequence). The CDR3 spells CASSLEGLSAGGQFF. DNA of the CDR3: TGTGCCAGCAGCTTGGAGGGACTTTCGGCGGGGGGGCAGTTCTTC.

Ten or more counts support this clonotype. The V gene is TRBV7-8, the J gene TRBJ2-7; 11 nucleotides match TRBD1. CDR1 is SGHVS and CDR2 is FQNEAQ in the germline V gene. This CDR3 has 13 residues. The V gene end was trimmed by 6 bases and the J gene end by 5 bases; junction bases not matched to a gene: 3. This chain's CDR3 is CASRGQGAHEQYF. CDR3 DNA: TGTGCCAGCAGAGGACAGGGGGCCCACGAGCAGTACTTC.